The entry below gives a single TCR beta chain sequence along with its context. The target of this receptor is not known. No quality values exist for individual bases; no much larger clone is one base distant. The CDR3 holds 14 amino acids from the cysteine to the phenylalanine. The DNA shown is the 42-base CDR3, in frame from base 1. CDR1 and CDR2 are drawn from the germline V gene: SGHNT, YENEEA. Compared with germline, V lacks 8 bases and J lacks 6 bases; bases without a gene match: 9. The data originate from a study of blood T cell repertoires in COVID-19 (dated by TCRdb to between 2020 and 2021). Broadly, across the study: The collaborator samples originated in the United States, Italy and Spain and spanned the acute and convalescent phases of COVID-19. The material from the prospective study consisted of cDNA or gDNA derived from T cells, B-cell-depleted T cells, or PBMCs. Samples were obtained from the ongoing ImmuneRACE study (first 160 participants) and from over 1,000 subjects provided by 6 global collaborators. Where HLA class I and class II types were available, the types were taken from metadata supplied by the sample provider, not from assay-based typing. Nearly every sample came with metadata listing a de-identified subject ID, COVID-19 status, age in years and sex. The repertoires were released in a freely available public database intended as a resource for research on the immune response to SARS-CoV-2. The dataset comprised deeply sampled blood TCRbeta repertoires from subjects exposed to, actively infected with, or recovered from COVID-19.

The immunoSEQ Assay, a bias-controlled multiplex PCR, was used to amplify TCRbeta CDR3 regions from genomic DNA. In the original analysis: Nucleated cell counts per sample were estimated from amplification of reference gene primers within the assay. Sequence reads were collapsed and filtered to measure the absolute abundance of every unique TCRbeta CDR3 rearrangement. For each sample, productive Simpson clonality was calculated as the square root of Simpson's diversity index across productive rearrangements. TCRdb re-hosts the immuneACCESS table, in-frame sequences only. Its copies lack some clones; in the studies checked, an unresolved V gene accounts for under half of them, and the cause for the rest is not known. That table supplies the V and J calls and clone size; D and trimming were determined from the DNA. The sample table holds 45,000 to 65,000 clones, of which over 75% were seen once. About 7.8% of the sample goes to the ten largest clones.

Results the study describes overall, beyond this receptor: How much clinical and demographic metadata was included differed by source and by participant, and the metadata was provided uncurated.

Collaborating institutions collected whole blood in K2EDTA tubes following their own protocols. For TCRbeta analysis, collaborators shipped samples in one of three forms: frozen whole blood, isolated PBMCs, or DNA extracted from either of those sample types. The origin of this receptor is a man aged 45-65 years with active COVID-19. Material: peripheral blood. The chain joins TRBV11-3 to TRBJ2-1, and 8 junctional nucleotides match TRBD1. The nucleotide sequence is TGTGCCAGCCGGGGCAGGGGGCTTCCCAATGAGCAGTTCTTC. It translates as CASRGRGLPNEQFF.